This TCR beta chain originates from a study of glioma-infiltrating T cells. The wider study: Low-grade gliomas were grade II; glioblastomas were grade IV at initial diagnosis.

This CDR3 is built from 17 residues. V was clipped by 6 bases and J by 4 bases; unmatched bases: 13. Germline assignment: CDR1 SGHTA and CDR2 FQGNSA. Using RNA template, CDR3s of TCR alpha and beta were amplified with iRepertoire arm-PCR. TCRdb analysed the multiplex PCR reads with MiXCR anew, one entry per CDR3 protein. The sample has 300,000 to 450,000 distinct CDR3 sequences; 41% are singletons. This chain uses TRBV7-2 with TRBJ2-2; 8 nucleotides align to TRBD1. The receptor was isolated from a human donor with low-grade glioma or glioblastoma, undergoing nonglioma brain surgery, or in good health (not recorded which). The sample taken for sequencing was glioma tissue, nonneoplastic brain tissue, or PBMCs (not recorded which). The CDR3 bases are TGTGCCAGCAGGGCGGACAGGGATCCATGGGGCACCGGGGAGCTGTTTTTT. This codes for CASRADRDPWGTGELFF.